These T cell receptor beta chains were read from a single sample in a study of Ad26.COV2.S vaccination and SARS-CoV-2 variants. Generated by immunoSEQ multiplex PCR, the TCRdb table keeps only in-frame clones and is missing some. The sample carries fewer than 900,000 clones, approximately 88% recorded once. Sample: peripheral blood, taken in a trial of Ad26.COV2.S vaccine versus placebo. The receptors come from a person aged 18 to 65 who received the Ad26.COV2.S COVID-19 vaccine or a placebo. Both conserved end residues are part of each CDR3.

v_gene	j_gene	CDR3aa
TRBV30	TRBJ2-1	CAWSARDEQFF
TRBV4-2	TRBJ2-1	CASSQDGGRASSSYNEQFF
TRBV18	TRBJ2-2	CASSPQRLGDTGELFF
TRBV2	TRBJ2-3	CATRDRGVSDTQYF
TRBV11-3	TRBJ2-1	CASSLDPPRAAYNEQFF
TRBV19	TRBJ2-1	CASSMAQGVAVIEQFF
TRBV20-1	TRBJ1-1	CSASRQGLMNTEAFF
TRBV7-2	TRBJ1-1	CASSSGQVGGAEAFF
TRBV7-2	TRBJ2-7	CASSSVSEQYF
TRBV12-3/TRBV12-4	TRBJ1-5	CASSFAEWGPQHF
TRBV2	TRBJ2-1	CASSAPGLAGSKEQFF
TRBV6-6	TRBJ2-6	CASSPQGAWGSGANVLTF
TRBV5-1	TRBJ1-1	CASSLERTGRPEAFF
TRBV19	TRBJ2-7	CASTLTGGALGEQYF
TRBV3-1/TRBV3-2	TRBJ2-7	CASSPGGSYEQYF
TRBV27	TRBJ2-7	CASSLSTGPLYEQYF
TRBV5-4	TRBJ2-3	CASSLAPDRADTQYF
TRBV24-1	TRBJ2-3	CATSDPARGTDTQYF
TRBV7-9	TRBJ2-3	CASSLPLRLAGLRGTQYF
TRBV4-2	TRBJ2-2	CASSQAGPNTGELFF
TRBV30	TRBJ1-6	CAWSFPRSQGEYNSPLHF
TRBV30	TRBJ2-2	CAWSVSGVDTGELFF
TRBV6-5	TRBJ1-1	CASSGLNTEAFF
TRBV9	TRBJ2-2	CASSGGFGVNTGELFF
TRBV5-4	TRBJ2-1	CASSSYDEQFF
TRBV9	TRBJ1-2	CASARTGDGGYTF
TRBV7-9	TRBJ2-3	CASSLDGNADTQYF
TRBV24-1	TRBJ2-2	CATSERTGGDTGELFF
TRBV7-3	TRBJ2-2	CASSLSSRGTGELFF
TRBV7-9	TRBJ1-2	CASSSMGEQGWVGGYTF
TRBV14	TRBJ2-6	CASSRDPRSSGANVLTF
TRBV6-1	TRBJ2-3	CASSEIGGAGVDTQYF
TRBV5-1	TRBJ2-1	CASSLWGADNEQFF
TRBV2	TRBJ1-5	CASRETSSNQPQHF
TRBV12-5	TRBJ1-1	CASGFSVEGGTEAFF
TRBV11-2	TRBJ2-1	CASSRTSGGYHNEQFF
TRBV6-6	TRBJ2-1	CASSYPTSGGTQFF
TRBV7-3	TRBJ1-6	CASSSDSFNSPLHF
TRBV30	TRBJ1-1	CTQEVNTEAFF
TRBV29-1	TRBJ1-3	CSVATGARNTIYF
TRBV2	TRBJ1-1	CASRRRTTNTEAFF
TRBV7-2	TRBJ2-2	CASSSTGTSRTGELFF
TRBV11-3	TRBJ2-1	CASSLGAGGSYNEQFF
TRBV7-2	TRBJ2-2	CASSPSPGSAPQRELFF
TRBV3-1/TRBV3-2	TRBJ2-5	CASSGIAGAGETQYF
TRBV29-1	TRBJ2-1	CSAHTHALGGAPFF
TRBV5-8	TRBJ2-7	CASSLPWGGSYEQYF
TRBV28	TRBJ1-5	CASNTGFNQPQHF
TRBV5-4	TRBJ1-1	CASSPSPRGMNTEAFF
TRBV6-5	TRBJ1-2	CASRSGIHYGYTF
TRBV7-9	TRBJ2-3	CASSLTSGGQDTQYF